This T cell receptor (beta chain) originates from a study of blood T cell repertoires in COVID-19. Study-wide context: Material from acute and convalescent COVID-19 was sourced from the United States, Italy and Spain. PBMCs, B-cell-depleted T cells, or T cells were the source of the cDNA or gDNA that made up the material.

The CDR3 runs to 14 residues. CDR1 and CDR2 (germline): SQVTM, ANQGSEA. Trimming cost V 3 bases and J 2 bases; bases outside gene matches: 3. Source study methods: Reference gene primer amplification yielded estimated nucleated cell counts. Clones were read by immunoSEQ multiplex PCR, and TCRdb kept only the in-frame ones, dropping some. The V and J calls and clone size come from that table; D and trimming were worked out from the DNA. The sample lists approximately 330,000 clones, 85% to 90% occurring once. Specimen: peripheral blood. The TCR was taken from a woman aged 50 to 60 with active or convalescent COVID-19. This sequence joins TRBV29-1 and TRBJ1-1; 10 positions match TRBD1. The CDR3 nucleotides read TGCAGCGTTGACCGGACAGGGGGAAACACTGAAGCTTTCTTT. This gives the protein CSVDRTGGNTEAFF.